These 22 T cell receptor beta chains were sequenced from one sample in a study of blood T cell repertoires in COVID-19. Here immunoSEQ multiplex PCR was the method, and the copy in TCRdb shows in-frame clones only, minus some. The data contain tens of thousands of clones, roughly 78% of them seen just once; the ten biggest clones take up more than 1%. The specimen was peripheral blood. These receptors all stem from a woman of 80 years or more with acute or convalescent COVID-19.

This chain uses TRBV7-9 with TRBJ2-3, with TRBD2 as a possible D gene (5 bases). Trimming pared 5 bases from V and 1 base from J, leaving 10 bases between. Germline V CDR1 and CDR2: SEHNR, FQNEAQ (reference sequence). This CDR3 comprises 14 residues. This CDR3 is CASSGVGGTDTQYF. The CDR3 DNA reads TGTGCCAGCAGCGGGGTCGGGGGCACAGATACGCAGTATTTT. Full variable domain (rest looked up from reference TRBV7-9 and TRBJ2-3): DTGVSQNPRHKITKRGQNVTFRCDPISEHNRLYWYRQTLGQGPEFLTYFQNEAQLEKSRLLSDRFSAERPKGSFSTLEIQRTEQGDSAMYLCASSGVGGTDTQYFGPGTRLTVL.

This chain joins TRBV19 and TRBJ1-3, with D possibly being TRBD1 (5 bases). The V end was cut by 6 bases, the J end by 0 bases, with 15 bases between. This CDR3 has 16 residues. Germline CDR1 and CDR2: LNHDA and SQIVND (reference sequence). The chain's CDR3 is CASRRQPHSSGNTIYF. DNA of the CDR3: TGTGCCAGTAGGAGACAGCCACATTCCTCTGGAAACACCATATATTTT.

The V gene is TRBV28, the J gene TRBJ1-2; 10 positions agree with TRBD1. The CDR3 runs to 14 residues. CDR1 is MDHEN, CDR2 SYDVKM, per germline. Trimming removed 9 bases from V and 8 bases from J; junction bases left unmatched: 12. CDR3: CASFEGQGSEGYTF. CDR3 coding DNA: TGTGCCAGTTTCGAGGGACAGGGGTCGGAAGGCTACACCTTC.

The rearrangement uses TRBV2 and TRBJ1-1, with 7 bases matching TRBD1. The CDR3 extends over 14 amino acids. Germline V gene lookup returns CDR1 SNHLY and CDR2 FYNNEI. The junction had 9 bases not matched to a gene; V was cut back by 10 bases and J by 1 base. The CDR3 DNA follows: TGTGCCACAAAGCAAACAGGGGCGAACACTGAAGCTTTCTTT. This sequence encodes CATKQTGANTEAFF.

The chain has TRBV28 and TRBJ2-7; 7 nucleotides agree with TRBD1. CDR1 and CDR2 (germline): MDHEN, SYDVKM. J gave up 0 bases and V 3 bases, and 20 bases lay outside the gene matches. CDR3 size: 20 residues. CDR3 sequence: CASSLSHRDSPNRGSYEQYF. The CDR3 nucleotides are TGTGCCAGCAGTTTGTCCCACAGGGACAGCCCAAACCGGGGCTCCTACGAGCAGTACTTC.

This clone was seen once. The rearrangement links TRBV23-1 to TRBJ1-1; D perhaps matches TRBD1 (5 bases). TRBV23-1 qualifies as an ORF whose function is uncertain. There are 12 residues in the CDR3. V lost 7 bases, J lost 4 bases, and 10 bases lay in between. CDR3 DNA: TGCGCCAGCAAAATGGGGGGCACTGAAGCTTTCTTT. Amino acid sequence: CASKMGGTEAFF.

The chain employs TRBV19 and TRBJ2-1; 11 bases agree with TRBD2. This CDR3 contains 16 residues. Germline CDR1 LNHDA, CDR2 SQIVND (reference sequence). With V trimmed by 5 bases and J by 10 bases, 13 bases remained unmatched. CDR3 sequence reads: CASSVLAGGPTNEQFF. CDR3 bases: TGTGCCAGTAGTGTCTTAGCGGGAGGGCCAACAAACGAGCAGTTCTTC.

The chain couples TRBV6-2 or TRBV6-3 to TRBJ1-1; tentatively, D is TRBD1 (5 bases). The CDR3 has 13 residues. The ends were cut back, 0 bases at V and 4 bases at J, with 6 bases in the middle. The germline gives CDR1 MNHEY, CDR2 SVGEGT. In DNA form, the CDR3 reads TGTGCCAGCAGTTACTCTAGGGGCACTGAAGCTTTCTTT. Amino acids: CASSYSRGTEAFF.

CDR3 residues: CASSVVAQGARNEQFF. CDR3 DNA sequence: TGTGCCAGCAGCGTAGTCGCCCAGGGGGCGAGAAATGAGCAGTTCTTC. V usage is TRBV9 and J usage is TRBJ2-1, with 8 positions matching TRBD1. Germline V gene data show CDR1 as SGDLS and CDR2 as YYNGEE. Germline trimming cut 0 bases from V and 7 bases from J; bases unmatched to any gene: 9. This CDR3 spans 16 amino acids.

The chain links TRBV29-1 to TRBJ2-7; 9 nucleotides line up with TRBD1. The germline gives CDR1 SQVTM, CDR2 ANQGSEA. J gave up 2 bases and V 8 bases, and 7 bases lay outside the gene matches. This CDR3 is built from 13 residues. The DNA for the CDR3 is TGCAGCTTTCGCCGGGACAGGGCCTACGAGCAGTACTTC. Protein product: CSFRRDRAYEQYF.

This chain joins TRBV2 and TRBJ2-7; the D is unclear. CDR1 is SNHLY, CDR2 FYNNEI, per germline. V dropped 3 bases and J dropped 0 bases, with 6 bases sitting between them. CDR3 length equals 13 residues. CDR3 amino acids: CASSEMSSYEQYF. CDR3 bases: TGTGCCAGCAGTGAGATGAGCTCCTACGAGCAGTACTTC.

The gene calls are TRBV6-6 and TRBJ1-6; TRBD1 aligns across 8 bases. Germline V gene lookup returns CDR1 MNHNY and CDR2 SVGAGI (reference sequence). The length of the CDR3 is 14 residues. The ends lost 5 bases at V and 7 bases at J; junction bases unmatched: 4. CDR3 nucleotides: TGTGCCAGCAGTACACAGGGGGTCAATTCACCCCTCCACTTT. Translation gives CASSTQGVNSPLHF.

This chain links TRBV14 with TRBJ1-1; D remains ambiguous. The germline V and J ends were trimmed by 0 bases and 6 bases, with 11 bases remaining between them. This CDR3 comprises 14 residues. Germline assignment: CDR1 SGHDN and CDR2 FVKESK. In nucleotides, the CDR3 is TGTGCCAGCAGCCAAGAACACAGATCCGCTGAAGCTTTCTTT. It codes for CASSQEHRSAEAFF.

This chain joins TRBV6-5 and TRBJ2-1; 9 bases align to TRBD1. The V gene's germline CDR1 is MNHEY and CDR2 SVGAGI. V shed 4 bases and J 15 bases; nucleotides not matched to a gene: 13. The CDR3 contains 14 residues. The CDR3 DNA sequence: TGTGCCAGCAGTTCCCTTACTGCTGGGACAGGGCGGTTCTTC. Encoded protein: CASSSLTAGTGRFF.

The genes are TRBV6-5 and TRBJ2-7, with 9 bases identical to TRBD1. CDR3 length: 14 amino acids. CDR1 is MNHEY and CDR2 is SVGAGI in the germline V gene. J lost 0 bases, V lost 7 bases, and 4 bases had no gene match. This chain's CDR3 is CASTGDRDSYEQYF. In DNA, the CDR3 is TGTGCCAGCACCGGGGACAGGGACTCCTACGAGCAGTACTTC.

The chain couples TRBV6-6 to TRBJ2-7; 8 bases align to TRBD1. The junction had 1 base not matched to a gene; V was cut back by 0 bases and J by 3 bases. Germline CDR1 reads MNHNY; CDR2 reads SVGAGI (reference sequence). The CDR3 is made up of 14 amino acids. CDR3 residues: CASSYSTGGYEQYF. CDR3 in DNA: TGTGCCAGCAGTTACTCAACAGGGGGCTACGAGCAGTACTTC.

The chain carries TRBV28 and TRBJ2-6; 9 positions match TRBD1. From germline, CDR1 is MDHEN and CDR2 SYDVKM. The CDR3 covers 18 residues. Unmatched junction bases numbered 12, after V lost 8 bases and J lost 1 base. DNA of the CDR3: TGTGCCAGCGGGACCCCGGGACAGGGAACATCTGGGGCCAACGTCCTGACTTTC. Its protein is CASGTPGQGTSGANVLTF.

The chain links TRBV6-5 to TRBJ2-7; 10 bases fit TRBD2. V was pared by 8 bases and J by 2 bases, with 9 bases of the junction left unmatched. CDR3 length: 15 residues. Germline V gene data show CDR1 as MNHEY and CDR2 as SVGAGI. CDR3 amino acids: CASLPQAGGPYEQYF. The CDR3 coding sequence is TGTGCCAGCCTCCCCCAAGCGGGAGGGCCCTACGAGCAGTACTTC.

The J gene is TRBJ2-1, the V gene TRBV10-3; D is possibly TRBD2 (5 bases). V shed 2 bases and J shed 7 bases, with 18 bases lying between them. Looked up from germline, CDR1 is ENHRY and CDR2 is SYGVKD. The CDR3 is made up of 16 amino acids. CDR3: CAISELRTPPGNEQFF. The CDR3 nucleotides read TGTGCCATCAGTGAGCTTAGGACCCCTCCGGGGAATGAGCAGTTCTTC.

J is TRBJ2-4 and V is TRBV3-1 (or the pseudogene TRBV3-2); 15 bases line up with TRBD2. The V gene end was trimmed by 3 bases and the J gene end by 0 bases; junction bases not matched to a gene: 3. This CDR3 region has 18 residues. Germline V gives CDR1 LGHDT, CDR2 YNNKEL (reference sequence). This chain's CDR3 is CASSQGTSGGIAKNIQYF. CDR3 coding DNA: TGTGCCAGCAGCCAGGGGACTAGCGGGGGGATAGCCAAAAACATTCAGTACTTC.

This clone showed up just once. V is TRBV11-2 and J is TRBJ2-2, with D possibly matching TRBD1 (6 bases). V was clipped by 2 bases and J by 0 bases, with 10 bases between them. Per germline, CDR1 SGHAT and CDR2 FQNNGV. This CDR3 has 16 residues. Here the CDR3 reads CASSLRTDPNTGELFF. The CDR3 DNA sequence: TGTGCCAGCAGCTTACGGACAGATCCGAACACCGGGGAGCTGTTTTTT.

The chain couples TRBV19 to TRBJ1-3, with 8 bases fitting TRBD1. In germline, CDR1 is LNHDA, CDR2 SQIVND (reference sequence). The CDR3 totals 16 residues. With V trimmed by 5 bases and J by 2 bases, 8 bases remained unmatched. The CDR3 region is CASSRGARGPGNTIYF. The CDR3 nucleotides are TGTGCCAGTAGTCGCGGGGCCAGGGGGCCTGGAAACACCATATATTTT.